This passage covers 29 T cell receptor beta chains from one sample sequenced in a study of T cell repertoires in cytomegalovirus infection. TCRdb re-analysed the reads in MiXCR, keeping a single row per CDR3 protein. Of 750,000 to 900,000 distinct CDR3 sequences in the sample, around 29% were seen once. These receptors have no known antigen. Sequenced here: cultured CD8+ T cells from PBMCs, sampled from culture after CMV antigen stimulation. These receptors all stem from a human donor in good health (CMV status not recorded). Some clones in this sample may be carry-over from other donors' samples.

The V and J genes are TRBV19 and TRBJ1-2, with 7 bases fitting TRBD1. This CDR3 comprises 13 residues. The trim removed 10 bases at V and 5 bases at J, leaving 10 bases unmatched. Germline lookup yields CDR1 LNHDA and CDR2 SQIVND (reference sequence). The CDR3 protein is CATPTGNGYGYTF. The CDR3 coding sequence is TGTGCCACCCCGACAGGGAATGGGTATGGCTACACCTTC.

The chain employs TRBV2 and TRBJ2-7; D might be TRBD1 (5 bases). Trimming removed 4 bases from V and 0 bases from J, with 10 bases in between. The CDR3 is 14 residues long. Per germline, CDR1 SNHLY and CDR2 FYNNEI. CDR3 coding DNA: TGTGCCAGCAGTGGGACACCCGACTCCTACGAGCAGTACTTC. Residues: CASSGTPDSYEQYF. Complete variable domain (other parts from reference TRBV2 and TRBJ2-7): EPEVTQTPSHQVTQMGQEVILRCVPISNHLYFYWYRQILGQKVEFLVSFYNNEISEKSEIFDDQFSVERPDGSNFTLKIRSTKLEDSAMYFCASSGTPDSYEQYFGPGTRLTVT.

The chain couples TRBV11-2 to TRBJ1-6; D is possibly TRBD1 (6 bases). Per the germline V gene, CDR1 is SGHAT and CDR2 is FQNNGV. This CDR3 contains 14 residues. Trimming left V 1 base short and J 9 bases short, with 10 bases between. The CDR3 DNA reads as TGTGCCAGCAGCTTAGGCCCAGGGGTTTCACCCCTCCACTTT. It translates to CASSLGPGVSPLHF. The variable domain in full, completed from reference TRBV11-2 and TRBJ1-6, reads EAGVAQSPRYKIIEKRQSVAFWCNPISGHATLYWYQQILGQGPKLLIQFQNNGVVDDSQLPKDRFSAERLKGVDSTLKIQPAKLEDSAVYLCASSLGPGVSPLHFGNGTRLTVT.

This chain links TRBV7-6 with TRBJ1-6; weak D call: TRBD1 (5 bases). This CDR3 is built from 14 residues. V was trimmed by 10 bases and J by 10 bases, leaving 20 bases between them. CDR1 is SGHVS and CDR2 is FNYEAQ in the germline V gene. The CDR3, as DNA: TGTGCCAACAGACCAGGGAGTTCGCAGTCACCCCTCCACTTT. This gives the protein CANRPGSSQSPLHF.

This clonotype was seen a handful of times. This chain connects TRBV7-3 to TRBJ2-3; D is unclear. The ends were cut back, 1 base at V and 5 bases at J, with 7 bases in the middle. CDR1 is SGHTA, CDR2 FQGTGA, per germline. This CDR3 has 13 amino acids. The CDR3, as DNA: TGTGCCAGCAGCTTAATCCTAGGAGATACGCAGTATTTT. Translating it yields CASSLILGDTQYF.

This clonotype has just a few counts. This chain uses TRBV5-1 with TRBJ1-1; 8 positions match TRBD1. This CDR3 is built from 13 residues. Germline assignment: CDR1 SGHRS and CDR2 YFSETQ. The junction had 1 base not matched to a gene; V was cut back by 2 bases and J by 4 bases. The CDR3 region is CASSFRGLTEAFF. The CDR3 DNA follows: TGCGCCAGCAGCTTCAGGGGGCTCACTGAAGCTTTCTTT. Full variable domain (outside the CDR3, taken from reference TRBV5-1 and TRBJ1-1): KAGVTQTPRYLIKTRGQQVTLSCSPISGHRSVSWYQQTPGQGLQFLFEYFSETQRNKGNFPGRFSGRQFSNSRSEMNVSTLELGDSALYLCASSFRGLTEAFFGQGTRLTVV.

The CDR3 loop is CASSVTAMGRSNQPQHF. CDR3 nucleotides: TGTGCCAGCAGTGTCACAGCAATGGGCCGTAGCAATCAGCCCCAGCATTTT. The J gene is TRBJ1-5, the V gene TRBV2; D gene ambiguous. V dropped 4 bases and J dropped 0 bases, with 16 bases sitting between them. The CDR3 is made up of 17 amino acids. Per the germline V gene, CDR1 is SNHLY and CDR2 is FYNNEI.

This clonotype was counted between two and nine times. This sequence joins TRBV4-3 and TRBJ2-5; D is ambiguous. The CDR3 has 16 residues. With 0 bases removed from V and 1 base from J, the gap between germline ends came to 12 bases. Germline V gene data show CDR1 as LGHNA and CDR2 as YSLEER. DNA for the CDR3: TGCGCCAGCAGCCAAGATTTGGCGTCAGCCCAAGAGACCCAGTACTTC. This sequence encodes CASSQDLASAQETQYF.

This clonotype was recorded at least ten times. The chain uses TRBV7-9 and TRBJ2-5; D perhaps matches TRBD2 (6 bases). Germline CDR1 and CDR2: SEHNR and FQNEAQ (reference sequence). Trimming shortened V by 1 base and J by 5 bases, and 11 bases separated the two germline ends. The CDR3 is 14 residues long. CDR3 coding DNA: TGTGCCAGCAGCTTAGAAGCGGGCCGGGAGACCCAGTACTTC. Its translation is CASSLEAGRETQYF.

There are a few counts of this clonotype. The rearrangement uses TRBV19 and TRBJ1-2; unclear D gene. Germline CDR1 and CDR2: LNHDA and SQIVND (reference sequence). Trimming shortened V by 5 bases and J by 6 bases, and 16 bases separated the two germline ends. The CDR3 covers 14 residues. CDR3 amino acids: CASSFPSHGDGYTF. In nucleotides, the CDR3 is TGTGCCAGTAGTTTTCCCTCCCACGGGGATGGCTACACCTTC. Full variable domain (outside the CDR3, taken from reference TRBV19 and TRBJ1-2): DGGITQSPKYLFRKEGQNVTLSCEQNLNHDAMYWYRQDPGQGLRLIYYSQIVNDFQKGDIAEGYSVSREKKESFPLTVTSAQKNPTAFYLCASSFPSHGDGYTFGSGTRLTVV.

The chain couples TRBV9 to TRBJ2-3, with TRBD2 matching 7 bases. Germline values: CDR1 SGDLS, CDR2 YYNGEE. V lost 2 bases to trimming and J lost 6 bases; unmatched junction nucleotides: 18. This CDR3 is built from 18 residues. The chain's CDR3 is CASSVPAGDHRVRDTQYF. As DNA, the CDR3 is TGTGCCAGCAGCGTCCCGGCGGGGGACCACCGGGTCCGGGATACGCAGTATTTT. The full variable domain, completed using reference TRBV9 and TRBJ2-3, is DSGVTQTPKHLITATGQRVTLRCSPRSGDLSVYWYQQSLDQGLQFLIQYYNGEERAKGNILERFSAQQFPDLHSELNLSSLELGDSALYFCASSVPAGDHRVRDTQYFGPGTRLTVL.

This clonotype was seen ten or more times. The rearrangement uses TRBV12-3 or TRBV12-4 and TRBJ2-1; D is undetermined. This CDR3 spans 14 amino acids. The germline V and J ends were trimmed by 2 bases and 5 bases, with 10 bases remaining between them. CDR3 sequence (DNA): TGTGCCAGCAGTTTAATCTCCAGGAACAATGAGCAGTTCTTC. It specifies CASSLISRNNEQFF.

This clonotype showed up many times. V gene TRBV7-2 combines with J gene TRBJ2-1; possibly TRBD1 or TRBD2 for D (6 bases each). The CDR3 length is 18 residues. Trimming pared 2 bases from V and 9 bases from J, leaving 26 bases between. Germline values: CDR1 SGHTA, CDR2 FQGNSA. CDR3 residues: CASSLTRGGWAEGGEQFF. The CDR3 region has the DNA TGTGCCAGCAGCTTAACGCGTGGGGGGTGGGCCGAGGGGGGTGAGCAGTTCTTC.

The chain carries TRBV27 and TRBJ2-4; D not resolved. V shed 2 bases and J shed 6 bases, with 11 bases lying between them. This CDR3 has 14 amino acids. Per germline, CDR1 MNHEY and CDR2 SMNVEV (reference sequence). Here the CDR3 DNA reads TGTGCCAGCAGTTTACCGGGTATGGGAAACATTCAGTACTTC. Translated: CASSLPGMGNIQYF.

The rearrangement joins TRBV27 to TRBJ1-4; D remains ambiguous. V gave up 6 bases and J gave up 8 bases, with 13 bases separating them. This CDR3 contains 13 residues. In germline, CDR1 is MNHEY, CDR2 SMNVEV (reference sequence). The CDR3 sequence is CASSRGHAEKLFF. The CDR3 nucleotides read TGTGCCAGCAGCCGAGGCCACGCCGAAAAACTGTTTTTT.

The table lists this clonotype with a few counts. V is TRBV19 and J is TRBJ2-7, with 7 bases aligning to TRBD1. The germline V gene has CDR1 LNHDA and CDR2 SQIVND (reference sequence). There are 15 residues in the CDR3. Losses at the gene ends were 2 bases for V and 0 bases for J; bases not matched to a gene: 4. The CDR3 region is CASSIRDSTSYEQYF. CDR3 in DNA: TGTGCCAGTAGTATAAGGGACAGTACCTCCTACGAGCAGTACTTC.

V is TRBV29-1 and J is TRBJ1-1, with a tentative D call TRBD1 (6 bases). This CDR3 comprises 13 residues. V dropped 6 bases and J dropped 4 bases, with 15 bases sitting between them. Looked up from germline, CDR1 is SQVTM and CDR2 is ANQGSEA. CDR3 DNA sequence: TGCAGCGTGGGATTGGGGGCGGGCACTGAAGCTTTCTTT. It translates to CSVGLGAGTEAFF.

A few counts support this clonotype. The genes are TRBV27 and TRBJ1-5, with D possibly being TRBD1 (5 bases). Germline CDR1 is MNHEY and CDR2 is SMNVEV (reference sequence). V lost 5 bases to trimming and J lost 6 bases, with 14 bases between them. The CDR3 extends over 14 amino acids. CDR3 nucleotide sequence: TGTGCCAGCAGTCCAATCCCAGGGCGTCAGCCCCAGCATTTT. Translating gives CASSPIPGRQPQHF.

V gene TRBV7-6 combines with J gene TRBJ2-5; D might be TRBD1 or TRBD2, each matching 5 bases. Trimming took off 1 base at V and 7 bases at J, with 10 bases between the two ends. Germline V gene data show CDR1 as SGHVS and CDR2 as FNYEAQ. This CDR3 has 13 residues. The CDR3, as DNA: TGTGCCAGCAGCTTAGGCGTTGGGGGGACCCAGTACTTC. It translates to CASSLGVGGTQYF.

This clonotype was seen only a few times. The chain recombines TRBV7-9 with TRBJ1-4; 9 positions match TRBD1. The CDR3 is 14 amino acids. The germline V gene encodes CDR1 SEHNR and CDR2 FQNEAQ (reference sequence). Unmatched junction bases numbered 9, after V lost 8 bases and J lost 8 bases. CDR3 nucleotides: TGTGCCAGCGCCCCGGACAGGGGATCCGAAAAACTGTTTTTT. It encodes CASAPDRGSEKLFF.

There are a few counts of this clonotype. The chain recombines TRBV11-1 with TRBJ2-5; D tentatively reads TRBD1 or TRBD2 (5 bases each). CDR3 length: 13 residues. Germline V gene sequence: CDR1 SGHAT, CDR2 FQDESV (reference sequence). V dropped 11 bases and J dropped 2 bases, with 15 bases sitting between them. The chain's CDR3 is CASSTGTQETQYF. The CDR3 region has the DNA TGTGCCTCATCTACGGGGACGCAAGAGACCCAGTACTTC.

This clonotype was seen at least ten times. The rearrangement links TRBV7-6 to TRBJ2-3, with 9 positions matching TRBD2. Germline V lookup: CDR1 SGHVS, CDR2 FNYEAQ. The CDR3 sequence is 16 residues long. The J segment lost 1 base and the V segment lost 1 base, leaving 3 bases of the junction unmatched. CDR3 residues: CASSLVASGGTDTQYF. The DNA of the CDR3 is TGTGCCAGCAGCTTAGTTGCTAGCGGGGGCACAGATACGCAGTATTTT.

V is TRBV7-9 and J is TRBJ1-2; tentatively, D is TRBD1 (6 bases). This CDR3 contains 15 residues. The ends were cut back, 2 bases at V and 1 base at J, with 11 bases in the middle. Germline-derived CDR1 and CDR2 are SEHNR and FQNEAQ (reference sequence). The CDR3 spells CASSLQDSDNYGYTF. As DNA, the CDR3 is TGTGCCAGCAGCTTACAGGACAGCGATAACTATGGCTACACCTTC.

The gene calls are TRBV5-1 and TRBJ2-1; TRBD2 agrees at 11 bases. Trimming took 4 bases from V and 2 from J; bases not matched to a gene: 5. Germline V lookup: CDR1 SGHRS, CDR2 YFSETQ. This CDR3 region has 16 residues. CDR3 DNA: TGCGCCAGCAGCGGGAGACTAGCGGGGACCTACAATGAGCAGTTCTTC. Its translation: CASSGRLAGTYNEQFF. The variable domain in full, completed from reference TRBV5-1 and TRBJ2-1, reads KAGVTQTPRYLIKTRGQQVTLSCSPISGHRSVSWYQQTPGQGLQFLFEYFSETQRNKGNFPGRFSGRQFSNSRSEMNVSTLELGDSALYLCASSGRLAGTYNEQFFGPGTRLTVL.

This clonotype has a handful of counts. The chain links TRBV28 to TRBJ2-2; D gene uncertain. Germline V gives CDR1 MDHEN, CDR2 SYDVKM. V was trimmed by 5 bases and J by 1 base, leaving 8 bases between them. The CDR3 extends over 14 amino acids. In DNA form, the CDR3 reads TGTGCCAGCAGTATGCAAAAGAACACCGGGGAGCTGTTTTTT. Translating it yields CASSMQKNTGELFF.

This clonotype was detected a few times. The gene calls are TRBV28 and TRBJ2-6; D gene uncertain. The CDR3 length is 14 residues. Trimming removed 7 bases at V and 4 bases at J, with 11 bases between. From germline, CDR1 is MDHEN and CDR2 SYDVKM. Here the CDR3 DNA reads TGTGCCAGCACCGTAAGGGCCGGGGCCAACGTCCTGACTTTC. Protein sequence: CASTVRAGANVLTF.

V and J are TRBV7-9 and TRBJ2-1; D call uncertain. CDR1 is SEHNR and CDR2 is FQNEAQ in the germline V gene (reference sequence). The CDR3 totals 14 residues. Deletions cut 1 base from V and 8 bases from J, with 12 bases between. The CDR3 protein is CASSLEVALDEQFF. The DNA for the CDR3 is TGTGCCAGCAGCTTAGAGGTGGCCTTGGATGAGCAGTTCTTC.

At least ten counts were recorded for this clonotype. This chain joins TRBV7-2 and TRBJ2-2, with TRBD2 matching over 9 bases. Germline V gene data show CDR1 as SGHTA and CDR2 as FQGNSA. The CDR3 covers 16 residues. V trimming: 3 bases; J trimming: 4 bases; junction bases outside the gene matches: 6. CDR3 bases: TGTGCCAGCAGCTTTAGCGGGGGACTGTTCACCGGGGAGCTGTTTTTT. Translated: CASSFSGGLFTGELFF.

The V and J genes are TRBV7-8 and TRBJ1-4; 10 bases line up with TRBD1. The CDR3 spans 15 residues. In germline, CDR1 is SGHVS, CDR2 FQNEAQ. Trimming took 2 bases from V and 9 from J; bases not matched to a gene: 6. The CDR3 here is CASSLYRDRGKKLFF. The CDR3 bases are TGTGCCAGCAGCTTATACCGGGACAGGGGAAAAAAACTGTTTTTT.